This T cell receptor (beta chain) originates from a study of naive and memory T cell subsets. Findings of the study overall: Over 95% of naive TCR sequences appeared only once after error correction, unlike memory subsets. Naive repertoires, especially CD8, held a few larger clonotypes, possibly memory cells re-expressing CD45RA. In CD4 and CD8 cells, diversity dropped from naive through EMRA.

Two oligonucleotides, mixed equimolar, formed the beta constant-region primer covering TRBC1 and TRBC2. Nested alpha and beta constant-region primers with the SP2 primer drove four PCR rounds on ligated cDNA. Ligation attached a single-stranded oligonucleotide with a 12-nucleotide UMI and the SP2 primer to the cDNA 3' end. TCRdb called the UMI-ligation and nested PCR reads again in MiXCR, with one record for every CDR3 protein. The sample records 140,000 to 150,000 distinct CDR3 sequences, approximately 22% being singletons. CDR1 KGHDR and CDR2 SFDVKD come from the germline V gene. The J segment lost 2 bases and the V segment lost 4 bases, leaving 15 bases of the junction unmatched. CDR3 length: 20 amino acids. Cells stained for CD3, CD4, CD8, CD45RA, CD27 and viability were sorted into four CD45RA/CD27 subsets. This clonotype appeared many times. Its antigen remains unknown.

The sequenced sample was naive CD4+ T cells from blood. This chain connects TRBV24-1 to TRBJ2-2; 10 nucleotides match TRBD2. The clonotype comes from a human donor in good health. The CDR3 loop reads CATSDRSRPGLALNTGELFF. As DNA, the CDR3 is TGTGCCACCAGTGACCGAAGCCGCCCGGGACTAGCGCTAAACACCGGGGAGCTGTTTTTT.